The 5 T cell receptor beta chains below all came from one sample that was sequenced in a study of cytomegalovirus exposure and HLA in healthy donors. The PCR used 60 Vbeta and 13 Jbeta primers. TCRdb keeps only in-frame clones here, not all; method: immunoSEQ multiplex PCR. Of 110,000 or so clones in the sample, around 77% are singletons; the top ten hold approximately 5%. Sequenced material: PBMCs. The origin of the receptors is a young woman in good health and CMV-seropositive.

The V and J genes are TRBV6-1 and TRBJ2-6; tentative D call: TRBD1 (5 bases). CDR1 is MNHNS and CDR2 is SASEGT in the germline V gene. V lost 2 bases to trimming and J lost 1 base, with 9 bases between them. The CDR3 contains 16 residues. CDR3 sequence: CASSESAGSGANVLTF. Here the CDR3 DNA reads TGTGCCAGCAGTGAAAGTGCAGGGTCTGGGGCCAACGTCCTGACTTTC.

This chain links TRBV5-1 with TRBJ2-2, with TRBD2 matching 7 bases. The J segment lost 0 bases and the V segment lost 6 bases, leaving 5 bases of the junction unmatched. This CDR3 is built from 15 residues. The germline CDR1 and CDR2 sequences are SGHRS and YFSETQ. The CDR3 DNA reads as TGCGCCAGCATGGGGGGGACGGCGAACACCGGGGAGCTGTTTTTT. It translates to CASMGGTANTGELFF.

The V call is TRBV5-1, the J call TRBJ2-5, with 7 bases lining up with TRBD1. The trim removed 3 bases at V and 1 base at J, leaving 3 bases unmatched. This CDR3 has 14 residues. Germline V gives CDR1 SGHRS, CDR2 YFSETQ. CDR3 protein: CASSSGQLQETQYF. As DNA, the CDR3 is TGCGCCAGCAGCTCGGGACAGCTCCAAGAGACCCAGTACTTC.

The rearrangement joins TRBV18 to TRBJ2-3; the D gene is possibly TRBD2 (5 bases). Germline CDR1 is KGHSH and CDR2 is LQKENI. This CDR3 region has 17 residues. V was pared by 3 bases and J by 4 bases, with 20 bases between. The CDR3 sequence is CASSPFFGSTGSDTQYF. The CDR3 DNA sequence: TGTGCCAGCTCACCTTTCTTTGGGAGCACCGGCTCAGATACGCAGTATTTT.

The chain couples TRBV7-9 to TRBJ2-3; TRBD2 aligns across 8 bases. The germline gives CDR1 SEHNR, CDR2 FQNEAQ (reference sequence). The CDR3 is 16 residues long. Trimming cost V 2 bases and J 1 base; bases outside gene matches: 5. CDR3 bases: TGTGCCAGCAGCTTACGGGGGGGGGCAGGCACAGATACGCAGTATTTT. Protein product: CASSLRGGAGTDTQYF.